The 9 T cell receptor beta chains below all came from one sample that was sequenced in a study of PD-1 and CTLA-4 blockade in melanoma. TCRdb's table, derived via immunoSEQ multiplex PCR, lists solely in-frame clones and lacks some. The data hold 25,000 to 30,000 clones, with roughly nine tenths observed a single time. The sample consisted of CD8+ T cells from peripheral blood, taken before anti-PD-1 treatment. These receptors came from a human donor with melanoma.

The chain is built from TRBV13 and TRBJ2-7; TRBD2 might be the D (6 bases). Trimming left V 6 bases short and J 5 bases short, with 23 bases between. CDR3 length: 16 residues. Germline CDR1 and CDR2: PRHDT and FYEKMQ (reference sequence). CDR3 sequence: CASSPGRGPGAHEQYF. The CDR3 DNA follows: TGTGCCAGCAGTCCGGGGCGGGGCCCCGGGGCCCACGAGCAGTACTTC. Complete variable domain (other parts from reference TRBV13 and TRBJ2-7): AAGVIQSPRHLIKEKRETATLKCYPIPRHDTVYWYQQGPGQDPQFLISFYEKMQSDKGSIPDRFSAQQFSDYHSELNMSSLELGDSALYFCASSPGRGPGAHEQYFGPGTRLTVT.

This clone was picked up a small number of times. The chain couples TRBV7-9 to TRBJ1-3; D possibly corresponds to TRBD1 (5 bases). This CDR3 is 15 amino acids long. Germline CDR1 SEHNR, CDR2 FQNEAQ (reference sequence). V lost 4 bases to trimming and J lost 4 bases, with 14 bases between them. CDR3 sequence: CASSSPGTVGNTIYF. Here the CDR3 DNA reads TGTGCCAGCAGCTCACCCGGGACGGTGGGAAACACCATATATTTT.

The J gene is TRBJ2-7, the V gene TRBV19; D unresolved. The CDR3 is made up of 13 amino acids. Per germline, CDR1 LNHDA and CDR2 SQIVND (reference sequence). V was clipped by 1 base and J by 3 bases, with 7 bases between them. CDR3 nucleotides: TGTGCCAGTAGTATAGTCCACGGCTACGAGCAGTACTTC. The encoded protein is CASSIVHGYEQYF.

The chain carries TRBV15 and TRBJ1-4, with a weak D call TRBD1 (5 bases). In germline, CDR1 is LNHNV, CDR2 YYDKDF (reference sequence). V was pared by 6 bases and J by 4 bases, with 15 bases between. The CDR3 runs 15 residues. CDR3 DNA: TGTGCCACCAGTGAGGGCTGGGGGGGTAATGAAAAACTGTTTTTT. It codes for CATSEGWGGNEKLFF.

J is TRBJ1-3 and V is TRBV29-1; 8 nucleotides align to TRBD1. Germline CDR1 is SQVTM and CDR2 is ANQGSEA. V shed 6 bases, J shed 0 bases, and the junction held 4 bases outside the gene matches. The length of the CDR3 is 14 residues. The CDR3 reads CSVRTGSSGNTIYF. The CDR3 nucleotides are TGCAGCGTGAGGACAGGGAGCTCTGGAAACACCATATATTTT.

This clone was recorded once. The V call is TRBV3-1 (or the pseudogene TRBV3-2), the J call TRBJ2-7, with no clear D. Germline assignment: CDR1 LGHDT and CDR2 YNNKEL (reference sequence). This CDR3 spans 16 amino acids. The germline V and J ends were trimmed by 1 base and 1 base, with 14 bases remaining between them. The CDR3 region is CASSQGTTATSYEQYF. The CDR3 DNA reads TGTGCCAGCAGCCAAGGGACCACAGCGACTTCCTACGAGCAGTACTTC.

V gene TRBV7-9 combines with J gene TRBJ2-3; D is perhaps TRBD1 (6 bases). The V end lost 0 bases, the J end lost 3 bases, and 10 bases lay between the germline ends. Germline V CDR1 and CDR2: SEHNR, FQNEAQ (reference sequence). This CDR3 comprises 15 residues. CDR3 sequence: CASSLAGAGTDTQYF. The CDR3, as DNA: TGTGCCAGCAGCTTAGCGGGGGCAGGGACAGATACGCAGTATTTT.

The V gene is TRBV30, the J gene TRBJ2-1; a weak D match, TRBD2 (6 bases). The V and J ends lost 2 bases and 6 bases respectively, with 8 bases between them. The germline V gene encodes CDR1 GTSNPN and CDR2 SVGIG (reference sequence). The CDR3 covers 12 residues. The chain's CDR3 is CAWSPGGNEQFF. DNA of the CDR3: TGTGCCTGGAGTCCCGGGGGCAATGAGCAGTTCTTC. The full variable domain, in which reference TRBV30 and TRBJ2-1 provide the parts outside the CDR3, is SQTIHQWPATLVQPVGSPLSLECTVEGTSNPNLYWYRQAAGRGLQLLFYSVGIGQISSEVPQNLSASRPQDRQFILSSKKLLLSDSGFYLCAWSPGGNEQFFGPGTRLTVL.

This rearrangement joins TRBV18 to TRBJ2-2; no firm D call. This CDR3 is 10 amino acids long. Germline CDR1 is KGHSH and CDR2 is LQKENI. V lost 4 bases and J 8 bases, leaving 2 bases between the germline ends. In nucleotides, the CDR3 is TGTGCCAGCTCACAGGGGGAGCTGTTTTTT. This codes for CASSQGELFF.